Listed below are T cell receptor beta chains from one sample, sequenced in a study of blood T cells in healthy people across ages. TCRdb re-called the 5' RACE reads through MiXCR, storing one row per CDR3 protein. The table records hundreds of thousands of distinct CDR3 sequences, 35% to 40% of them present only once. What was sequenced was blood. Receptors were obtained from a man younger than 30 in good health. The CDR3 runs from the conserved cysteine through the conserved F or W. D genes are given only for firm matches. A clone size is listed for some rows: how often the clone was seen (once, few, many), or a class if it is expanded.

>-|TRBJ2-3|TRBV7-2|TRBD1
TGTGCCAGCAGCCCGACGGGACAGGATACGCAGTATTTT
CASSPTGQDTQYF
>many|TRBJ2-1|TRBV7-2|TRBD2
TGTGCCAGCAGCTTGTCGGCTAGCGGATACAATGAGCAGTTCTTC
CASSLSASGYNEQFF
>-|TRBJ1-1|TRBV11-1|-
TGTGCCAGCAGCTCCTTCCCAGCGGGACAGAACACTGAAGCTTTCTTT
CASSSFPAGQNTEAFF
>few|TRBJ2-7|TRBV2|-
TGTGCCAGCAGGGTGGACGGTGACGAGCAGTACTTC
CASRVDGDEQYF
>many|TRBJ2-5|TRBV12-3/TRBV12-4|-
TGTGCCAGCACCCCCGATGGCAGCCAAGAGACCCAGTACTTC
CASTPDGSQETQYF
>-|TRBJ2-3|TRBV10-3|-
TGTGCCATCAGTGGGGAGATGGAGCGGAGCACAGATACGCATTATTTT
CAISGEMERSTDTHYF
>many|TRBJ2-1|TRBV9|TRBD1
TGTGCCAGCAGCTTACAGGGGTCCTACAATGAGCAGTTCTTC
CASSLQGSYNEQFF
>-|TRBJ2-2|TRBV12-3/TRBV12-4|-
TGTGCCAGCAGTTTAGTCCCACCATCGAACACCGGGGAGCTGTTTTTT
CASSLVPPSNTGELFF
>-|TRBJ2-2|TRBV7-2|-
TGTGCCAGCAGCCCGAGGAACGAAAGGAAGCTGTTTTTT
CASSPRNERKLFF
>-|TRBJ2-2|TRBV7-2|-
TGTGCCAGCACACGATTCTGGGGGGGGGCAATGCCCGGGGAGCTGTTTTTT
CASTRFWGGAMPGELFF
>few|TRBJ1-1|TRBV9|-
TGTGCCAGCAGCCTTACGGCCCAGAACACTGAAGCTTTCTTT
CASSLTAQNTEAFF
>-|TRBJ2-7|TRBV12-3/TRBV12-4|TRBD2
TGTGCCAGCAGTTCACCACCGGGGACTACCTCCCGCGAGCAGTACTTC
CASSSPPGTTSREQYF
>many|TRBJ2-7|TRBV4-3|TRBD1
TGCGCCAGCAGCCAAATCCGGACAGGGCCCTACGAGCAGTACTTC
CASSQIRTGPYEQYF
>-|TRBJ2-2|TRBV4-3|-
TGCGCCAGCAGCCAAACACAGGGCGGGGAGCTGTTTTTT
CASSQTQGGELFF
>few|TRBJ2-1|TRBV19|-
TGTGCCAGTAGTAGGCGGGGGCCTACCTACAATGAGCAGTTCTTC
CASSRRGPTYNEQFF
>few|TRBJ2-7|TRBV28|-
TGTGCCAGCAGTTCCCAGCCCCTAGAGCAGTACTTC
CASSSQPLEQYF
>few|TRBJ1-1|TRBV14|-
TGTGCCAGCAGCCTTATGGGGATCCTCATGAACACTGAAGCTTTCTTT
CASSLMGILMNTEAFF
>many|TRBJ2-7|TRBV2|TRBD1
TGTGCCAGCAGTAGGACAGGGGTCTACGAGCAGTACTTC
CASSRTGVYEQYF
>-|TRBJ2-1|TRBV30|-
TGTGCCTGGGTGGACGGGGGGCCTTACAATGAGCAGTTCTTC
CAWVDGGPYNEQFF
>many|TRBJ1-2|TRBV4-2|-
TGTGCCAGCAGCCAAGAGTCGGGGGTTGGCGGCTATGGCTACACCTTC
CASSQESGVGGYGYTF
>-|TRBJ2-7|TRBV18|TRBD2
TGTGCCAGCTCTCCGCAGGGACTACCGGGGGAGCAGTACTTC
CASSPQGLPGEQYF
>-|TRBJ2-3|TRBV7-2|-
TGTGCCAGCAGCTTAGAGGACTCGCAGTATTTT
CASSLEDSQYF